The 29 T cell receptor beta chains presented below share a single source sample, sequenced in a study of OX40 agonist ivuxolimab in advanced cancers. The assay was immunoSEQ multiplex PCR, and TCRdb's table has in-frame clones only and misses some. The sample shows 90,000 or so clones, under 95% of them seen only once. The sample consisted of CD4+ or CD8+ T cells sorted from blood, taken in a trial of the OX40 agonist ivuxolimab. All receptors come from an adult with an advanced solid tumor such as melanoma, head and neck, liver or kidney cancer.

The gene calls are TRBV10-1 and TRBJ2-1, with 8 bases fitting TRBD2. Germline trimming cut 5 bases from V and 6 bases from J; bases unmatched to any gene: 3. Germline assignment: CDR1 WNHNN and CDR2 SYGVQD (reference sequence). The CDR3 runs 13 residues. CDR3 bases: TGCGCCAGCAGTCCCGGGACTAGCAATGAGCAGTTCTTC. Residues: CASSPGTSNEQFF.

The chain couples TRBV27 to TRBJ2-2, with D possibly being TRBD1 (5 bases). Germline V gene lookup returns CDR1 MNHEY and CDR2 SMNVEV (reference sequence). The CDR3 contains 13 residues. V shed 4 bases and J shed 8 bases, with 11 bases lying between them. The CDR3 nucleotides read TGTGCCAGCAGTTACAGTGGGGCGGGGGAGCTGTTTTTT. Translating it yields CASSYSGAGELFF.

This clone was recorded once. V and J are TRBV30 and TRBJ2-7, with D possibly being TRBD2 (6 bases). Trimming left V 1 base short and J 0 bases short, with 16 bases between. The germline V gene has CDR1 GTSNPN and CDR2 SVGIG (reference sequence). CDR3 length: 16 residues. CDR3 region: CAWSEEGTFSSYEQYF. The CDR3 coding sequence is TGTGCCTGGAGTGAGGAGGGGACTTTTAGCTCCTACGAGCAGTACTTC.

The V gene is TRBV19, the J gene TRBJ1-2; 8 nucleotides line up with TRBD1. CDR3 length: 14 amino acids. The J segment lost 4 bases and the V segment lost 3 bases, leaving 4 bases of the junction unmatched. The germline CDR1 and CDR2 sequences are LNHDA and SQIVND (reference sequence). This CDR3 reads CASSMGTGSYGYTF. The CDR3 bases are TGTGCCAGTAGTATGGGGACAGGTTCCTATGGCTACACCTTC.

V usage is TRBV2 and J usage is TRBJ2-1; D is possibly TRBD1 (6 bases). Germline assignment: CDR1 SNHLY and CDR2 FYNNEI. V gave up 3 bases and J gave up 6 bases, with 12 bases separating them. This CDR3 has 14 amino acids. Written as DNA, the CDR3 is TGTGCCAGCAGTGATTCGACAGGACCCAATGAGCAGTTCTTC. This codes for CASSDSTGPNEQFF.

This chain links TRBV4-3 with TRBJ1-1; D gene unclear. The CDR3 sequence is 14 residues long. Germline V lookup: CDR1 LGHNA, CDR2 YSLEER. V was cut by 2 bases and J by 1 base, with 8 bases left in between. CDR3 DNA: TGCGCCAGCAGCCAACCTAACCAGAACACTGAAGCTTTCTTT. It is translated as CASSQPNQNTEAFF.

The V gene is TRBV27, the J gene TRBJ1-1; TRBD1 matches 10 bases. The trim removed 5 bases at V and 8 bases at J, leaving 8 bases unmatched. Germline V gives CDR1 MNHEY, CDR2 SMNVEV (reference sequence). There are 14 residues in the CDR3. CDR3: CASSTSGTGEEAFF. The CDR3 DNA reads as TGTGCCAGCAGTACCTCCGGGACAGGGGAGGAAGCTTTCTTT.

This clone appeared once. The CDR3 DNA is TGTGCCAGCACCCCGGGGGTAGATACGCAGTATTTT. Translated: CASTPGVDTQYF. J is TRBJ2-3 and V is TRBV11-2, with a possible D match to TRBD2 (6 bases). The CDR3 runs to 12 residues. V lost 7 bases and J lost 5, with 10 bases in between. In germline, CDR1 is SGHAT, CDR2 FQNNGV.

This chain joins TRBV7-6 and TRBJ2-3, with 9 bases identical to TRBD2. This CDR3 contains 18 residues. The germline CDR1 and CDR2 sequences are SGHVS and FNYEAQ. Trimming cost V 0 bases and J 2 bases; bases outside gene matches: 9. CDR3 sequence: CASSLALGTSRPTDTQYF. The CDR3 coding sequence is TGTGCCAGCAGCTTAGCGCTAGGGACTAGCAGACCCACAGATACGCAGTATTTT.

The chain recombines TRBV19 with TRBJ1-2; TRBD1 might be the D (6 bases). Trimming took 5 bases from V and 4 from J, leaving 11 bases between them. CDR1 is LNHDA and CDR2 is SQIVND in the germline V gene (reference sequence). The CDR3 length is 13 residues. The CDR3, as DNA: TGTGCCAGTAGTGGGGGCGCCGGCTATGGCTACACCTTC. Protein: CASSGGAGYGYTF.

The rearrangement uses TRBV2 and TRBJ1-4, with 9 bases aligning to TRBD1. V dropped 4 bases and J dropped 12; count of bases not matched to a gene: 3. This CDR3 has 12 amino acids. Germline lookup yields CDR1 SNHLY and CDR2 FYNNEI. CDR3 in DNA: TGTGCCAGCAGTGTCTACAGGGGGCAACTGTTTTTT. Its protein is CASSVYRGQLFF.

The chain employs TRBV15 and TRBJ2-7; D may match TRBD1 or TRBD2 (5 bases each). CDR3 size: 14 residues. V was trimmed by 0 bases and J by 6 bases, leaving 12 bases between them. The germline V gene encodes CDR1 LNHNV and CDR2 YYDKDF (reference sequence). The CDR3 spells CATSRDFRGVEQYF. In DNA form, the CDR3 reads TGTGCCACCAGCAGAGACTTTAGAGGGGTCGAGCAGTACTTC.

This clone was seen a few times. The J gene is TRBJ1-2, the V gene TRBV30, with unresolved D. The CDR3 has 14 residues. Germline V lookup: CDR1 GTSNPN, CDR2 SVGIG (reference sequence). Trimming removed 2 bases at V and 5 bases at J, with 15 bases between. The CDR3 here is CAWSIAGYSYGYTF. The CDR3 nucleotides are TGTGCCTGGAGTATAGCTGGGTACTCTTATGGCTACACCTTC.

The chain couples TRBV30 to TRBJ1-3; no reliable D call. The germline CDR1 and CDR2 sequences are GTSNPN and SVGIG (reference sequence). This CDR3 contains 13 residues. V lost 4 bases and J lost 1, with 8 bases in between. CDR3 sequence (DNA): TGTGCCTGGACCTGGTCGTCTGGAAACACCATATATTTT. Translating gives CAWTWSSGNTIYF.

The CDR3 spells CASSTRGALQETQYF. The CDR3 nucleotides are TGTGCCAGTAGTACGCGGGGGGCCTTACAAGAGACCCAGTACTTC. The chain joins TRBV19 to TRBJ2-5, with 8 bases fitting TRBD2. The CDR3 has 15 amino acids. The ends lost 4 bases at V and 2 bases at J; junction bases unmatched: 6. From germline, CDR1 is LNHDA and CDR2 SQIVND (reference sequence).

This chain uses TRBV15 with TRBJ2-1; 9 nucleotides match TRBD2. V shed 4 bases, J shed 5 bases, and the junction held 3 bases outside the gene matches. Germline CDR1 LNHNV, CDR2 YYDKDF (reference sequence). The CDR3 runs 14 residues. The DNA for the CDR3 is TGTGCCACCAGCAAAGGCGGGAGGGACAATGAGCAGTTCTTC. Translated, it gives CATSKGGRDNEQFF. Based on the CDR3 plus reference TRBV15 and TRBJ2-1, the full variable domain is DAMVIQNPRYQVTQFGKPVTLSCSQTLNHNVMYWYQQKSSQAPKLLFHYYDKDFNNEADTPDNFQSRRPNTSFCFLDIRSPGLGDTAMYLCATSKGGRDNEQFFGPGTRLTVL.

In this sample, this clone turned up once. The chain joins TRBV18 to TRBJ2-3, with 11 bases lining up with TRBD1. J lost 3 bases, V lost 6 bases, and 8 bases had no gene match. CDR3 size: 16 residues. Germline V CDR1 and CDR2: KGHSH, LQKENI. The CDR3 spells CASSATGQGATDTQYF. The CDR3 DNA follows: TGTGCCAGCTCGGCCACCGGACAGGGGGCGACAGATACGCAGTATTTT.

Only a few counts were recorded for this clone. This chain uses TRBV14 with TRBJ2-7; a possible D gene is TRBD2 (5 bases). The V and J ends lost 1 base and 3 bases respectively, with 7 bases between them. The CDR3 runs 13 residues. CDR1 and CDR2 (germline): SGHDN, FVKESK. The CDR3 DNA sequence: TGTGCCAGCAGCCAAGTGGCGGGCTACGAGCAGTACTTC. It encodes CASSQVAGYEQYF.

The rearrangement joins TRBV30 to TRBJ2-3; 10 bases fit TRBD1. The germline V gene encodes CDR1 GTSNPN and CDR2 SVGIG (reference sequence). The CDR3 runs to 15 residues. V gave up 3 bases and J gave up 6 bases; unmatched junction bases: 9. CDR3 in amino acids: CAWSSTGGVLDTQYF. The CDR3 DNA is TGTGCCTGGAGCTCGACAGGGGGCGTCTTGGATACGCAGTATTTT. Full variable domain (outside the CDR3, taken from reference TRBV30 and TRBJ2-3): SQTIHQWPATLVQPVGSPLSLECTVEGTSNPNLYWYRQAAGRGLQLLFYSVGIGQISSEVPQNLSASRPQDRQFILSSKKLLLSDSGFYLCAWSSTGGVLDTQYFGPGTRLTVL.

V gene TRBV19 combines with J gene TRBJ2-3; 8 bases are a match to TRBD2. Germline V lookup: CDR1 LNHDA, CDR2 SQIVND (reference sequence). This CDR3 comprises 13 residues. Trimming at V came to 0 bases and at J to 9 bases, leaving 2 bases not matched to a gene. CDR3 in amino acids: CASSIDERETQYF. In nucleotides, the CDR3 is TGTGCCAGTAGTATAGATGAGCGGGAGACGCAGTATTTT.

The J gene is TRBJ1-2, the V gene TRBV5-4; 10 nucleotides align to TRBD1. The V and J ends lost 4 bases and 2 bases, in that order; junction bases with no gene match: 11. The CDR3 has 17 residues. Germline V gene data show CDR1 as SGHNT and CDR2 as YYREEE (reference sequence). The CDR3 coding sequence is TGTGCCAGCAGCCGGGGGACAGGGGTCTATAGCAACTATGGCTACACCTTC. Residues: CASSRGTGVYSNYGYTF.

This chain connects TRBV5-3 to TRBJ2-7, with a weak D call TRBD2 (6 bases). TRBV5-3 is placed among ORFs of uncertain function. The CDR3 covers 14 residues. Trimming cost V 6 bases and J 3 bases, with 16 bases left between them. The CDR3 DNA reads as TGTGCCAGAACGGGAGCGGTTTTCCTCTACGAGCAGTACTTC. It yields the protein CARTGAVFLYEQYF.

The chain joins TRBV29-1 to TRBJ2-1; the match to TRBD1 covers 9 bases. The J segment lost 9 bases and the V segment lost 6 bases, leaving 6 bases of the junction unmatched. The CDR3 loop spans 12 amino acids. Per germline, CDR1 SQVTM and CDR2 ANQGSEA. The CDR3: CSVQGQGGEQFF. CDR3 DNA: TGCAGCGTGCAGGGACAGGGCGGTGAGCAGTTCTTC.

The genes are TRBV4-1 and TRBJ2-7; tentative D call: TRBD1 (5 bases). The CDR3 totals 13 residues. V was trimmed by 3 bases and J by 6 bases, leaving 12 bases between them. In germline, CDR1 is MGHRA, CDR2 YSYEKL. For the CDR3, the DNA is TGCGCCAGCAGCCACCAGGGTGGTAGCGAGCAGTACTTC. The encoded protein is CASSHQGGSEQYF.

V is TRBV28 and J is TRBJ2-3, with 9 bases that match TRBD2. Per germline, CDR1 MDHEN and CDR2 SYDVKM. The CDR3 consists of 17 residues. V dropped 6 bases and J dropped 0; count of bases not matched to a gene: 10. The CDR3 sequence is CASSPGLARTSTDTQYF. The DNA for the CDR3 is TGTGCCAGCAGCCCCGGACTAGCGAGGACTAGCACAGATACGCAGTATTTT.

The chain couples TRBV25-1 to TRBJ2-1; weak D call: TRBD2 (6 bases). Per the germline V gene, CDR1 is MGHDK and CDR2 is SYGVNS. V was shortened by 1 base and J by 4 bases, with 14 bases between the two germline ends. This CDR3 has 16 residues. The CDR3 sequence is CASSEWGLGGYNEQFF. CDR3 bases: TGTGCCAGCAGTGAATGGGGACTCGGCGGATACAATGAGCAGTTCTTC.

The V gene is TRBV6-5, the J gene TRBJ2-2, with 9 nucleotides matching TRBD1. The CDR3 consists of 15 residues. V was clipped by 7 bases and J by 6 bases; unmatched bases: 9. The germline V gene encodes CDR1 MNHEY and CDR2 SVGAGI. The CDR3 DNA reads TGTGCCAGCAATTTCCAACAGGGGGCGGCCGGGGAGCTGTTTTTT. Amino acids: CASNFQQGAAGELFF.

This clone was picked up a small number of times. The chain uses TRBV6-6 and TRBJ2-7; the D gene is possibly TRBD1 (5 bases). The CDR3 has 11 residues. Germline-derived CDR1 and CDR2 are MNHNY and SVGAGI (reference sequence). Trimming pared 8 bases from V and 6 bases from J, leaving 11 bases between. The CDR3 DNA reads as TGTGCCAGCGGACAAGATATCGAGCAGTACTTC. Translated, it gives CASGQDIEQYF.

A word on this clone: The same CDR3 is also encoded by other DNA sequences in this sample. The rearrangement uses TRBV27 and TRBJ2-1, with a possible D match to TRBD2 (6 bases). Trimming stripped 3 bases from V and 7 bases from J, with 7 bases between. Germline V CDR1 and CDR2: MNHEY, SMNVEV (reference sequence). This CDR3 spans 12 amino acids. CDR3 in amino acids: CASSFGGNEQFF. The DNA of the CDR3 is TGTGCCAGCAGTTTTGGGGGGAATGAGCAGTTCTTC.